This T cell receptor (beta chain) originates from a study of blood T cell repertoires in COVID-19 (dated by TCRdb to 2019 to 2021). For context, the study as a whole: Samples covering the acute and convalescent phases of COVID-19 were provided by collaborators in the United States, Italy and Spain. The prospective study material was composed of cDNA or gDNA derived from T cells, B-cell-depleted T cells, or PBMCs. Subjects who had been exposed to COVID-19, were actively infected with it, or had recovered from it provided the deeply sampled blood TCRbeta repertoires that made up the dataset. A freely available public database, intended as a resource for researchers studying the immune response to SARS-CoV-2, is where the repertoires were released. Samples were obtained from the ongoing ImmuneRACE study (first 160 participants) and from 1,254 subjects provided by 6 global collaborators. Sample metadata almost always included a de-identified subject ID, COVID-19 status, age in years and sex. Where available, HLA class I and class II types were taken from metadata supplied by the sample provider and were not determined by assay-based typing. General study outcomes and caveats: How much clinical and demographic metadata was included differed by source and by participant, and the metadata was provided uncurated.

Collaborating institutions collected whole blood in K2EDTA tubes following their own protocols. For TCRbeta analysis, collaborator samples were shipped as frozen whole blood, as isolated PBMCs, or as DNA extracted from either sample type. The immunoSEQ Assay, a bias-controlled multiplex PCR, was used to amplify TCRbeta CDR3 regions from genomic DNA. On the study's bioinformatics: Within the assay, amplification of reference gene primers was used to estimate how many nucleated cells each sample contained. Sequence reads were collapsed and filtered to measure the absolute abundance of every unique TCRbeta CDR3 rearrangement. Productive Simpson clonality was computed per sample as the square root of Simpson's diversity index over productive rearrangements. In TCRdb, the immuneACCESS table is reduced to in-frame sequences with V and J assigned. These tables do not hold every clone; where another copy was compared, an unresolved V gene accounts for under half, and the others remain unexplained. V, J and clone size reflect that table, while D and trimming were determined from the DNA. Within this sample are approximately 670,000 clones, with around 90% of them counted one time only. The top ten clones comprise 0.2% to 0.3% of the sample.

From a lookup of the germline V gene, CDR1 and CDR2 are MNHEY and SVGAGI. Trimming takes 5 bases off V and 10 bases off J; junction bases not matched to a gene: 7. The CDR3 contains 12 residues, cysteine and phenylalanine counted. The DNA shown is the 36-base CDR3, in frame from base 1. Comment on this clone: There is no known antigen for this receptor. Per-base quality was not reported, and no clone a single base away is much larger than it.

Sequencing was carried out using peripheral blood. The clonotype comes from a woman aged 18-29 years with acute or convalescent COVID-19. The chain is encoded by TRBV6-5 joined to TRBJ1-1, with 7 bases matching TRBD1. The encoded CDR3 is CASSQTGRGAFF. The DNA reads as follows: TGTGCCAGCAGTCAGACAGGGCGTGGAGCTTTCTTT.